The 13 T cell receptor beta chains presented below share a single source sample, sequenced in a study of T cells in Graves' hyperthyroidism and ophthalmopathy. TCR beta CDR3 regions were amplified from RNA. The study used the HTBI primer set for a first-round RT-PCR of the TCR CDR3. MiXCR, applied by TCRdb to the multiplex PCR reads, yields one record per CDR3 protein. The sample carries hundreds of thousands of distinct CDR3 sequences, roughly 14% recorded once. The sample was blood. These receptor sequences come from a woman between 40 and 55 years old with Graves' ophthalmopathy.

On this clonotype itself: This may be a read error: a much more frequent sequence differs by one nucleotide. V gene TRBV11-2 combines with J gene TRBJ2-7; possibly TRBD1 for D (5 bases). This CDR3 spans 16 amino acids. The germline V and J ends were trimmed by 1 base and 0 bases, with 13 bases remaining between them. Germline loops: CDR1 SGHAT, CDR2 FQNNGV. The CDR3 reads CASSLGVWGYSYEQYF. The CDR3 coding sequence is TGTGCCAGCAGCTTAGGGGTGTGGGGCTACTCCTACGAGCAGTACTTC.

This clonotype was seen repeatedly, ten times or more. This chain uses TRBV18 with TRBJ2-7; D is undetermined. The CDR3 extends over 11 amino acids. CDR1 and CDR2 (germline): KGHSH, LQKENI. Trimming left V 3 bases short and J 10 bases short, with 10 bases between. This CDR3 is CASSPLGDQYF. As DNA, the CDR3 is TGTGCCAGCTCACCCCTCGGTGACCAGTACTTC. Full variable domain (rest looked up from reference TRBV18 and TRBJ2-7): NAGVMQNPRHLVRRRGQEARLRCSPMKGHSHVYWYRQLPEEGLKFMVYLQKENIIDESGMPKERFSAEFPKEGPSILRIQQVVRGDSAAYFCASSPLGDQYFGPGTRLTVT.

This clonotype was picked up many times. V usage is TRBV11-3 and J usage is TRBJ1-1; 7 nucleotides align to TRBD1. The CDR3 is 15 residues long. Germline CDR1 is SGHNT and CDR2 is YENEEA. The trim removed 5 bases at V and 6 bases at J, leaving 12 bases unmatched. Here the CDR3 reads CASSPWTGGEAEAFF. The CDR3 DNA is TGTGCCAGCAGCCCGTGGACAGGAGGCGAGGCTGAAGCTTTCTTT.

This clonotype was counted between two and nine times. The V and J genes are TRBV18 and TRBJ2-2; tentative D call: TRBD1 (6 bases). The CDR3 covers 16 residues. Germline V gives CDR1 KGHSH, CDR2 LQKENI. Between the trimmed V and J ends, which lost 6 bases and 1 base, there was a span of 15 bases. CDR3 nucleotide sequence: TGTGCCAGCTCGAACACCGGGACACAGAACACCGGGGAGCTGTTTTTT. Translation gives CASSNTGTQNTGELFF.

This clonotype occurred a few times. J is TRBJ1-3 and V is TRBV3-1, with 8 bases matching TRBD1. Losses at the gene ends were 6 bases for V and 3 bases for J; bases not matched to a gene: 7. The CDR3 runs 15 residues. Germline V CDR1 and CDR2: LGHDT, YNNKEL (reference sequence). The CDR3 loop is CASRLTGTGGNTIYF. The CDR3 DNA follows: TGTGCCAGCAGACTTACAGGGACAGGTGGAAACACCATATATTTT.

This clonotype showed up many times. The V and J genes are TRBV6-2 or TRBV6-3 and TRBJ2-7; the match to TRBD2 covers 13 bases. Germline values: CDR1 MNHEY, CDR2 SVGEGT. The CDR3 totals 15 residues. Trimming took 5 bases from V and 2 from J; bases not matched to a gene: 3. CDR3 DNA: TGTGCCAGCAGTAAAGGACTAGCGGGAGCCTACGAGCAGTACTTC. Translating it yields CASSKGLAGAYEQYF.

The CDR3 reads CASRDTLNQPQHF. In DNA form, the CDR3 reads TGTGCCAGCAGGGACACTCTCAATCAGCCCCAGCATTTT. The V and J genes are TRBV19 and TRBJ1-5, with a possible D match to TRBD1 (6 bases). Looked up from germline, CDR1 is LNHDA and CDR2 is SQIVND (reference sequence). This CDR3 has 13 residues. V gave up 9 bases and J gave up 3 bases, with 12 bases separating them.

This clonotype was counted ten times or more. This sequence joins TRBV19 and TRBJ2-7, with 10 bases fitting TRBD1. CDR1 and CDR2 (germline): LNHDA, SQIVND (reference sequence). Trimming at V came to 8 bases and at J to 3 bases, leaving 4 bases not matched to a gene. This CDR3 is built from 13 residues. The CDR3: CASGTGDLYEQYF. The CDR3 DNA reads TGTGCCAGTGGGACAGGGGACCTCTACGAGCAGTACTTC.

In its sample, this clonotype was seen many times. This sequence joins TRBV5-1 and TRBJ2-2; TRBD2 aligns across 10 bases. This CDR3 has 16 residues. With V trimmed by 3 bases and J by 4 bases, 6 bases remained unmatched. Looked up from germline, CDR1 is SGHRS and CDR2 is YFSETQ. For the CDR3, the DNA is TGCGCCAGCAGCTCCCTAGCGGGAGAAGGCACCGGGGAGCTGTTTTTT. As protein: CASSSLAGEGTGELFF.

This clonotype occurred many times. The chain carries TRBV6-2 or TRBV6-3 and TRBJ1-2; 7 bases are shared with TRBD1. Per the germline V gene, CDR1 is MNHEY and CDR2 is SVGEGT. V lost 2 bases and J lost 8; bases outside the gene matches: 11. This CDR3 has 15 residues. DNA of the CDR3: TGTGCCAGCAGTTACCTACTACAGGGGATCAGCGGCTACACCTTC. Protein: CASSYLLQGISGYTF.

The table lists this clonotype with many counts. The chain combines TRBV12-3 or TRBV12-4 with TRBJ1-1; D is uncertain. V lost 5 bases and J 0 bases, leaving 13 bases between the germline ends. The CDR3 is made up of 15 amino acids. CDR3 sequence: CASSSSGIMNTEAFF. In DNA form, the CDR3 reads TGTGCCAGCAGTAGTTCGGGAATTATGAACACTGAAGCTTTCTTT.

The table lists this clonotype with a few counts. Possible read error: a much larger clone is one base away. This chain uses TRBV5-1 with TRBJ2-5; the match to TRBD2 covers 10 bases. The length of the CDR3 is 15 residues. The germline V gene encodes CDR1 SGHRS and CDR2 YFSETQ. The chain's CDR3 is CASSSIAGGGGTQHF. In DNA, the CDR3 is TGCGCCAGCAGCTCGATAGCGGGAGGTGGAGGGACCCAGCACTTC.

This clonotype was found many times. The chain uses TRBV6-5 and TRBJ1-1; the D gene is possibly TRBD1 (5 bases). V lost 7 bases and J lost 5, with 17 bases in between. Germline V lookup: CDR1 MNHEY, CDR2 SVGAGI. This CDR3 has 14 residues. The CDR3 DNA reads as TGTGCCAGCATTCCGAGCAGGGTAGGGACTGAAGCTTTCTTT. This translates into CASIPSRVGTEAFF.